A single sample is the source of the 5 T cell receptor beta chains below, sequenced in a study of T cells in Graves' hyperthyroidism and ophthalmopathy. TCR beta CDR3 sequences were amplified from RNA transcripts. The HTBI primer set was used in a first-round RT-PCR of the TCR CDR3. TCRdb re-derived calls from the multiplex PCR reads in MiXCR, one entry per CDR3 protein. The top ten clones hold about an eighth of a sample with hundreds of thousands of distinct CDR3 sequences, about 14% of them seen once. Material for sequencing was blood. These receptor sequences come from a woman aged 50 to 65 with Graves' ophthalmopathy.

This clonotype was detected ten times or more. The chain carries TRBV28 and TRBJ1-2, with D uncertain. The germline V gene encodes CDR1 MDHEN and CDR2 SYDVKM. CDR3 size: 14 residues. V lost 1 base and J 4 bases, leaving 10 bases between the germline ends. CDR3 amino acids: CASSLFGEFYGYTF. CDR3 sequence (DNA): TGTGCCAGCAGTTTATTTGGTGAATTCTATGGCTACACCTTC.

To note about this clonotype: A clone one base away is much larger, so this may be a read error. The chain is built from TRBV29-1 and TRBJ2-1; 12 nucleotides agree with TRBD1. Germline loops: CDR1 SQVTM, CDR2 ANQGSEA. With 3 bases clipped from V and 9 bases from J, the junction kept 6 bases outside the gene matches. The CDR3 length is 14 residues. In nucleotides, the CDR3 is TGCAGCGTTGAGAAGGGACAGGGGGCTGGTGAGCAGTTCTTC. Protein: CSVEKGQGAGEQFF.

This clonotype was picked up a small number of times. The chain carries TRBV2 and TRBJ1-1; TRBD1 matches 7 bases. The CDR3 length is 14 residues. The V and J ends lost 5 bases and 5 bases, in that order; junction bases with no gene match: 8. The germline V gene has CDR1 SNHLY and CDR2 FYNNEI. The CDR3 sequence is CASSRNRGGTEAFF. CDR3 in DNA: TGTGCCAGCAGTCGAAACAGGGGAGGGACTGAAGCTTTCTTT.

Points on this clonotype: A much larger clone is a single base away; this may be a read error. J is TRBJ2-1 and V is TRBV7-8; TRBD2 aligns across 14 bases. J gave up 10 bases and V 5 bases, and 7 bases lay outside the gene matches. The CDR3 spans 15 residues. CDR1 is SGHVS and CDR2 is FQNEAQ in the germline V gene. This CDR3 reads CASSLGTSGSSEQFF. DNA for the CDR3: TGTGCCAGCAGCCTCGGGACTAGCGGGAGTTCCGAGCAGTTCTTC.

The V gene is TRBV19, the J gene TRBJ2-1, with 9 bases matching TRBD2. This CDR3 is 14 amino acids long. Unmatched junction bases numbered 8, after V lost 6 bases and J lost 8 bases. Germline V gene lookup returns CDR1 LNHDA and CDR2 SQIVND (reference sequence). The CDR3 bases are TGTGCCAGTAGCAGGCTAGCGGGACTCGATGAGCAGTTCTTC. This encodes CASSRLAGLDEQFF.